This T cell receptor (beta chain) appears in the sequencing data of a study of blood T cell repertoires in COVID-19. Background on the study: Samples taken during acute and convalescent COVID-19 were collected in the United States, Italy and Spain.

Method: immunoSEQ multiplex PCR; TCRdb's copy keeps in-frame clones and lacks some. Among around 160,000 clones listed, around 85% were seen once. Deletions cut 2 bases from V and 5 bases from J, with 12 bases between. The CDR3 runs 15 residues. CDR1 and CDR2 (germline): LNHDA, SQIVND (reference sequence). This rearrangement joins TRBV19 to TRBJ1-4, with D uncertain. The sequencing input was peripheral blood. This clonotype originated in a woman aged 55 to 70 with COVID-19, enrolled during active disease. The CDR3 region is CASSILMAVNEKLFF. The CDR3 nucleotides are TGTGCCAGTAGTATACTGATGGCAGTCAATGAAAAACTGTTTTTT.